A selection of T cell receptor beta chains follows, all from one sample in a study of blood T cell repertoires in COVID-19. Profiling relied on immunoSEQ multiplex PCR, and the TCRdb table lists in-frame clones only, not all of them. The data show 350,000 to 500,000 clones, about 88% seen once. The sequenced sample consisted of PBMCs or T cells enriched from blood (not recorded which). These receptors were taken from a woman aged 18 to 35 who had been exposed to COVID-19. CDR3s include the opening cysteine and the closing phenylalanine or tryptophan. Each record gives: V gene, D gene, clone size, J gene, CDR3 DNA, CDR3 protein. A D gene is named only where the DNA matches it firmly. For some rows the clone size is stated as once, few or many, or as a class when expanded; others skip it.

>TRBV4-3|.|.|TRBJ2-1
TGCGCCAGCAGCCTCCCCGGACAGAGGGATGAGCAGTTCTTC
CASSLPGQRDEQFF
>TRBV11-2|TRBD1|.|TRBJ1-2
TGTGCCAGCAGCTCCCGAGGGGGACAGGGGGCGGATGGCTACACCTTC
CASSSRGGQGADGYTF
>TRBV7-9|TRBD1|.|TRBJ1-2
TGTGCCAGCAGCTCAGGGGCGGGACAGGCTAGTGGCTACACCTTC
CASSSGAGQASGYTF
>TRBV18|.|.|TRBJ1-3
TGTGCCAGCTCACCACCCAGCAGGGCTGGAAACACCATATATTTT
CASSPPSRAGNTIYF
>TRBV24-1|.|.|TRBJ2-6
TGTGCCACCAGTGATTCGCCCGGCTCTGGGGCCAACGTCCTGACTTTC
CATSDSPGSGANVLTF
>TRBV29-1|TRBD1|.|TRBJ2-3
TGCAGCGTTCCGGGACAGGCGGCAGATACGCAGTATTTT
CSVPGQAADTQYF
>TRBV7-2|TRBD2|.|TRBJ2-7
TGTGCCAGCAGTTCACCTCCGGGACTAGCGCCCTACGAGCAGTACTTC
CASSSPPGLAPYEQYF
>TRBV6-5|.|.|TRBJ2-7
TGTGCCAGCACCTCACAGATCTACGAGCAGTACTTC
CASTSQIYEQYF
>TRBV7-2|.|.|TRBJ1-2
TGTGCCAGCAGCGCGGACAGACCTCCCTACACCTTC
CASSADRPPYTF
>TRBV28|TRBD1|.|TRBJ1-2
TGTGCCAGCAGTTCCCCGCACACACGGACAGGGGTGGGCTATGGCTACACCTTC
CASSSPHTRTGVGYGYTF
>TRBV11-2|.|once|TRBJ2-1
TGTGCCAGCAGCCCTTTTTGGGGGGGGGCTTCCCAATCCACGGATGAGCAGTTCTTC
CASSPFWGGASQSTDEQFF
>TRBV18|.|.|TRBJ2-1
TGTGCCAGCTCCTCGGCGGGGATGACTAAGATTGAGCAGTTCTTC
CASSSAGMTKIEQFF
>TRBV20-1|.|once|TRBJ1-1
TGCAGTGCTACCCGATATGGAGTCGCTTTCTTT
CSATRYGVAFF
>TRBV28|.|.|TRBJ1-5
TGTGCCAGCAGTTTTCCGGGGGGCAATCCTGGAAATCAGCCCCAGCATTTT
CASSFPGGNPGNQPQHF
>TRBV6-5|TRBD1|.|TRBJ2-3
TGTGCCAGCAGTTCCCGACAGGGGCCTACTGATACGCAGTATTTT
CASSSRQGPTDTQYF
>TRBV19|TRBD2|.|TRBJ2-1
TGTGCCAGTAGGACTAGCGGGAGCGGGGTTCGGATGAATAATGAGCAGTTCTTC
CASRTSGSGVRMNNEQFF
>TRBV28|.|few|TRBJ1-6
TGTGCCAGCACCCCAGCCAGGAACTTCAATTCACCCCTCCACTTT
CASTPARNFNSPLHF
>TRBV7-8|TRBD1|.|TRBJ1-2
TGTGCCAGCAGCCCCGACAGGGGTAACTATGGCTACACCTTC
CASSPDRGNYGYTF
>TRBV4-2|TRBD2|.|TRBJ2-5
TGTGCCAGCAGCCAAGGGGAGGCGGGGGTCCAAGAGACCCAGTACTTC
CASSQGEAGVQETQYF
>TRBV18|TRBD1|.|TRBJ2-7
TGTGCCAGCTCACGACAGGGGGTGGACGAGCAGTACTTC
CASSRQGVDEQYF
>TRBV28|.|.|TRBJ2-1
TGTGCCAGCAGTCCACCCACAGGGTTGGGGTCCTACAATGAGCAGTTCTTC
CASSPPTGLGSYNEQFF
>TRBV19|.|.|TRBJ2-1
TGTGCCAGTAGCCTCTCCCGGGTCGGGATGGATGAGCAGTTCTTC
CASSLSRVGMDEQFF
>TRBV6-5|TRBD1|.|TRBJ2-5
TGTGCCAGCAGGCCCAGGGGGTTGGGGGAGACCCAGTACTTC
CASRPRGLGETQYF
>TRBV6-5|TRBD1|.|TRBJ2-1
TGTGCCAGCAGATATGTGACAGGGAACGAGCAGTTCTTC
CASRYVTGNEQFF
>TRBV16|TRBD1|.|TRBJ1-1
TGTGCCAGCAGCGCGGGGACAGGGTACGGGACTGAAGCTTTCTTT
CASSAGTGYGTEAFF
>TRBV6-5|TRBD1|.|TRBJ2-4
TGTGCCAGCAGTTTCCTACAGGGGACCGGAAACATTCAGTACTTC
CASSFLQGTGNIQYF
>TRBV6-5|.|.|TRBJ2-1
TGTGCCAGCAGTTCCACCTACAATGAGCAGTTCTTC
CASSSTYNEQFF
>TRBV28|.|.|TRBJ1-5
TGTGCCAGCATGGGATCAGGGCCCAATCAGCCCCAGCATTTT
CASMGSGPNQPQHF
>TRBV21-1|.|.|TRBJ1-1
TGTGCCAGCAGCAAAAGCCTAGTAGGAATCACTGAAGCTTTCTTT
CASSKSLVGITEAFF
>TRBV5-6|TRBD2|.|TRBJ2-7
TGTGCCAGCAGCGGCCCTAGCGGGGTCCTGATTTACGAGCAGTACTTC
CASSGPSGVLIYEQYF
>TRBV6-2/TRBV6-3|TRBD1|.|TRBJ1-1
TGTGCCAGCAGTTCACCATCAAGGGGGCTCACTGAAGCTTTCTTT
CASSSPSRGLTEAFF
>TRBV6-2/TRBV6-3|.|.|TRBJ2-3
TGTGCCAGCAGTCACAGGGTTACAGATACGCAGTATTTT
CASSHRVTDTQYF
>TRBV7-9|.|.|TRBJ1-1
TGTGCCAGCAGCTTGGGCTCCACTGAAGCTTTCTTT
CASSLGSTEAFF
>TRBV4-1|TRBD2|.|TRBJ2-3
TGCGCCAGCAGCCAAGTGGGAGCGGGGCCCACAGATACGCAGTATTTT
CASSQVGAGPTDTQYF
>TRBV19|TRBD1|.|TRBJ2-7
TGTGCCAGTAGTGAGTGGGGAGACAGGGTGGCCTACGAGCAGTACTTC
CASSEWGDRVAYEQYF
>TRBV5-1|TRBD1|.|TRBJ2-7
TGCGCCAGCAGCTCAGACAGGGCCAACGAGCAGTACTTC
CASSSDRANEQYF
>TRBV6-5|TRBD1|.|TRBJ2-7
TGTGCCAGCAGTCCCCAACCGGGACAGGCAGGCGAGCAGTACTTC
CASSPQPGQAGEQYF
>TRBV6-2/TRBV6-3|TRBD1|.|TRBJ1-6
TGTGCCAGCAGTTACTCGGTTCAGGGGGAGTCACCCCTCCACTTT
CASSYSVQGESPLHF
>TRBV10-3|.|.|TRBJ2-2
TGTGCCATCAGTGATGGGGCCGCGCTGAACACCGGAGAGCTGTTTTTT
CAISDGAALNTGELFF
>TRBV5-4|TRBD2|once|TRBJ2-7
TGTGCCAGCAGCTCGGGAGGCTCCTACGAGCAGTACTTC
CASSSGGSYEQYF
>TRBV29-1|TRBD1|.|TRBJ1-1
TGCAGCGGGGACAGGGACACTGAAGCTTTCTTT
CSGDRDTEAFF
>TRBV18|TRBD2|.|TRBJ2-7
TGTGCCGGCTCACCACCCGGGGCTAGCGGAACCTACGAGCAGTACTTC
CAGSPPGASGTYEQYF
>TRBV5-1|TRBD1|.|TRBJ2-7
TGCGCCAGCAGCCCGGGACAGTCTCTCCCCGAGCAGTACTTC
CASSPGQSLPEQYF
>TRBV9|.|once|TRBJ2-3
TGTGCCAGCAGCGTAGCGGCCGTTAATGGGCGGGGGCGCACAGATACGCAGTATTTT
CASSVAAVNGRGRTDTQYF
>TRBV19|TRBD2|.|TRBJ2-7
TGTGCCAGTAGTATAGGGGCGGGAGGCTCCTACGAGCAGTACTTC
CASSIGAGGSYEQYF
>TRBV7-2|.|.|TRBJ1-3
TGTGCCCCCATCGGTGGTCTCTCGAGAAACACCATATATTTT
CAPIGGLSRNTIYF
>TRBV5-1|TRBD1|.|TRBJ2-7
TGCGCCAGGGGGACAGGGAGCTCCTACGAGCAGTACTTC
CARGTGSSYEQYF
>TRBV4-3|.|.|TRBJ2-7
TGCGCCAGCAGCCCCTACCCGCTAGCTCCTACCGAGCAGTACTTC
CASSPYPLAPTEQYF
>TRBV25-1|TRBD1|.|TRBJ1-4
TGTGCCAGCATTACAGGGGGTGGAAAACTGTTTTTT
CASITGGGKLFF
>TRBV28|TRBD1|few|TRBJ2-1
TGTGCCAGCAGTTTAGGCAGGGGGCCCGGCTACAATGAGCAGTTCTTC
CASSLGRGPGYNEQFF
>TRBV28|.|.|TRBJ1-4
TGTGCCAGCAGCCCACAGGGCAGAGGACGTGAAAAACTGTTTTTT
CASSPQGRGREKLFF
>TRBV30|TRBD1|once|TRBJ1-5
TGTGCCTGGAGTGTACCCGGGACAGGAGCTCAGCCCCAGCATTTT
CAWSVPGTGAQPQHF
>TRBV3-1/TRBV3-2|.|.|TRBJ2-3
TGTGCCAGCAGCCACGGGGAACGGGATACGCAGTATTTT
CASSHGERDTQYF
>TRBV11-1|TRBD2|.|TRBJ2-1
TGTGCCAGCAGCCCTGGGGGGGTTGAGCAGTTCTTC
CASSPGGVEQFF